This entry concerns a single T cell receptor beta chain. Losses at the gene ends were 0 bases for V and 5 bases for J; bases not matched to a gene: 5. Germline lookup yields CDR1 SGDLS and CDR2 YYNGEE. CDR3 length: 15 amino acids. The data derive from a study of blood T cell repertoires in COVID-19. Measured with immunoSEQ multiplex PCR; TCRdb has only the in-frame clones, and not every one. The sample has some 70,000 clones; 88% are singletons. The material sequenced was peripheral blood. The V call is TRBV9, the J call TRBJ2-1; TRBD2 matches 7 bases. This receptor was obtained from a woman aged 55-70 years with COVID-19, enrolled during active disease. CDR3 DNA: TGTGCCAGCAGCGTAGAAAGCGGGGTAGACAATGAGCAGTTCTTC. Its protein is CASSVESGVDNEQFF.